The 31 T cell receptor beta chains below were found in one sample sequenced in a study of glioma-infiltrating T cells after dendritic cell vaccination (dated by TCRdb to the mid-2010s). The meaning of the sample's time point label: after dendritic cell vaccination, including at tumor progression/relapse. Receptor amplification or capture employed the immunoSEQ multiplex PCR assay. TCRdb carries this immuneACCESS record with in-frame sequences only. Its versions omit some clonotypes, under half of them owing to an unresolved V gene in the studies checked, with the rest unexplained. Recorded for this sample are tens of thousands of clones; 85% of them occurred a single time. The top ten constitute 8.5% of the sample. Material: blood, obtained after dendritic cell vaccination. The source of these receptors is a human donor with glioblastoma.

The chain combines TRBV7-9 with TRBJ2-5; D is possibly TRBD2 (7 bases). This CDR3 has 16 amino acids. V lost 2 bases, J lost 1 base, and 14 bases lay in between. Germline CDR1 SEHNR, CDR2 FQNEAQ (reference sequence). CDR3 sequence reads: CASSLTAGGPQETQYF. The CDR3 coding sequence is TGTGCCAGCAGCTTAACAGCCGGGGGGCCCCAAGAGACCCAGTACTTC.

The rearrangement links TRBV6-4 to TRBJ1-6; D possibly corresponds to TRBD1 (5 bases). Germline assignment: CDR1 MRHNA and CDR2 SNTAGT. With 3 bases removed from V and 0 bases from J, the gap between germline ends came to 18 bases. The CDR3 contains 19 residues. DNA for the CDR3: TGTGCCAGCAGTGAGGACATGGGCAGTCTGAGCTCCTATAATTCACCCCTCCACTTT. Its protein is CASSEDMGSLSSYNSPLHF.

This chain links TRBV7-7 with TRBJ2-5, with TRBD2 matching 8 bases. The V gene end was trimmed by 5 bases and the J gene end by 2 bases; junction bases not matched to a gene: 10. The CDR3 spans 16 residues. From germline, CDR1 is SSHAT and CDR2 FNYEAQ (reference sequence). Written as DNA, the CDR3 is TGTGCCAGCAGCCCCCGGGGGGGAGGGCTACAAGAGACCCAGTACTTC. Translated, it gives CASSPRGGGLQETQYF.

This clone was seen a single time. The chain recombines TRBV7-9 with TRBJ2-2; TRBD1 agrees at 8 bases. Germline CDR1 SEHNR, CDR2 FQNEAQ (reference sequence). V lost 1 base to trimming and J lost 5 bases; unmatched junction nucleotides: 3. The CDR3 contains 15 residues. For the CDR3, the DNA is TGTGCCAGCAGCTTAGTTTGGACAGGGACCGGGGAGCTGTTTTTT. This translates into CASSLVWTGTGELFF.

The rearrangement links TRBV12-2 to TRBJ1-2; TRBD1, the D gene given by the table, was not confirmed from the DNA. TRBV12-2 is a listed pseudogene. This CDR3 region has 18 residues. This chain's CDR3 is CASRFLGAGTKFPYGYTF. CDR3 sequence (DNA): TGTGCAAGTCGCTTCTTAGGGGCAGGCACCAAGTTCCCCTATGGCTACACCTTC.

This chain connects TRBV27 to TRBJ2-5; weak D call: TRBD2 (6 bases). V was cut by 5 bases and J by 5 bases, with 18 bases left in between. The CDR3 runs to 15 residues. Germline V gene data show CDR1 as MNHEY and CDR2 as SMNVEV (reference sequence). The CDR3 coding sequence is TGTGCCAGCAGTAGCCCCATTAGCGGACGGGAGACCCAGTACTTC. It specifies CASSSPISGRETQYF.

This rearrangement joins TRBV2 to TRBJ2-7; 9 bases fit TRBD2. V gave up 1 base and J gave up 2 bases; unmatched junction bases: 3. Germline V gene sequence: CDR1 SNHLY, CDR2 FYNNEI. The CDR3 runs 15 residues. CDR3 nucleotides: TGTGCCAGCAGTGAAGATCTAGCGGGAACCTACGAGCAGTACTTC. Amino acid sequence: CASSEDLAGTYEQYF. Drawing the rest from reference TRBV2 and TRBJ2-7, the complete variable domain is EPEVTQTPSHQVTQMGQEVILRCVPISNHLYFYWYRQILGQKVEFLVSFYNNEISEKSEIFDDQFSVERPDGSNFTLKIRSTKLEDSAMYFCASSEDLAGTYEQYFGPGTRLTVT.

This chain links TRBV6-5 with TRBJ2-7, with D perhaps TRBD1 (6 bases). Germline V gene lookup returns CDR1 MNHEY and CDR2 SVGAGI. Trimming stripped 0 bases from V and 7 bases from J, with 13 bases between. This CDR3 is built from 14 residues. The CDR3 here is CASSYSQGSGEQYF. The CDR3 coding sequence is TGTGCCAGCAGTTACTCCCAGGGGTCCGGGGAGCAGTACTTC.

The chain employs TRBV7-9 and TRBJ2-7; 9 nucleotides agree with TRBD1. This CDR3 comprises 14 residues. Germline assignment: CDR1 SEHNR and CDR2 FQNEAQ (reference sequence). After removal of 5 bases from V and 4 bases from J, the junction contained 6 bases not matched to a gene. CDR3 sequence: CASSTRDRDYEQYF. The CDR3 DNA is TGTGCCAGCAGCACCCGGGACAGGGATTACGAGCAGTACTTC.

V is TRBV11-3 and J is TRBJ2-5; 7 bases are shared with TRBD2. The V gene's germline CDR1 is SGHNT and CDR2 YENEEA. With 5 bases clipped from V and 1 base from J, the junction kept 1 base outside the gene matches. The CDR3 is made up of 13 amino acids. The CDR3 loop is CASSGGVQETQYF. The CDR3 region has the DNA TGTGCCAGCAGCGGGGGGGTCCAAGAGACCCAGTACTTC. Supplemented by reference TRBV11-3 and TRBJ2-5, the full variable domain reads EAGVVQSPRYKIIEKKQPVAFWCNPISGHNTLYWYLQNLGQGPELLIRYENEEAVDDSQLPKDRFSAERLKGVDSTLKIQPAELGDSAVYLCASSGGVQETQYFGPGTRLLVL.

The genes are TRBV7-9 and TRBJ1-4; 9 bases are a match to TRBD1. Germline V gene lookup returns CDR1 SEHNR and CDR2 FQNEAQ (reference sequence). CDR3 length: 15 residues. J gave up 2 bases and V 4 bases, and 2 bases lay outside the gene matches. Here the CDR3 reads CASSSTGGTNEKLFF. CDR3 nucleotides: TGTGCCAGCAGCTCAACAGGGGGCACTAATGAAAAACTGTTTTTT.

V and J are TRBV9 and TRBJ2-1, with D tentatively TRBD2 (5 bases). V lost 0 bases and J 1 base, leaving 14 bases between the germline ends. The CDR3 is 17 amino acids. In germline, CDR1 is SGDLS, CDR2 YYNGEE. The CDR3: CASSVVAGGSSYNEQFF. The CDR3 region has the DNA TGTGCCAGCAGCGTAGTTGCTGGAGGTTCTTCCTACAATGAGCAGTTCTTC.

This chain joins TRBV15 and TRBJ1-6, with 8 bases matching TRBD1. This CDR3 region has 18 residues. Germline trimming cut 5 bases from V and 7 bases from J; bases unmatched to any gene: 16. The germline gives CDR1 LNHNV, CDR2 YYDKDF (reference sequence). The CDR3 nucleotides read TGTGCCACCAGCTGGACAGGGTCTCTCCAGGGGTGGAATTCACCCCTCCACTTT. Translating it yields CATSWTGSLQGWNSPLHF.

The chain carries TRBV6-5 and TRBJ2-7; 8 nucleotides line up with TRBD1. In germline, CDR1 is MNHEY, CDR2 SVGAGI. After removal of 6 bases from V and 3 bases from J, the junction contained 10 bases not matched to a gene. The CDR3 covers 15 residues. CDR3 nucleotide sequence: TGTGCCAGCAGACTAGGACAGGGCCGTTACTACGAGCAGTACTTC. Its protein product is CASRLGQGRYYEQYF.

The chain combines TRBV14 with TRBJ2-1, with 8 bases that match TRBD2. The junction had 10 bases not matched to a gene; V was cut back by 0 bases and J by 3 bases. The CDR3 contains 18 residues. Per germline, CDR1 SGHDN and CDR2 FVKESK. CDR3 amino acids: CASSQDRLNSGIYNEQFF. The CDR3 bases are TGTGCCAGCAGCCAAGATCGTCTTAATAGCGGGATCTACAATGAGCAGTTCTTC.

The rearrangement uses TRBV7-8 and TRBJ1-2; 7 nucleotides align to TRBD1. Germline V gene lookup returns CDR1 SGHVS and CDR2 FQNEAQ. Trimming at V came to 2 bases and at J to 2 bases, leaving 5 bases not matched to a gene. The CDR3 loop spans 15 amino acids. This CDR3 reads CASSLSRTGNYGYTF. DNA for the CDR3: TGTGCCAGCAGCTTATCCAGGACAGGAAACTATGGCTACACCTTC.

The gene calls are TRBV11-3 and TRBJ2-1; TRBD2 might be the D (5 bases). Trimming removed 0 bases at V and 0 bases at J, with 6 bases between. The CDR3 is 15 amino acids. Per germline, CDR1 SGHNT and CDR2 YENEEA. The CDR3 DNA sequence: TGTGCCAGCAGCTTAGACGGGGACTCCTACAATGAGCAGTTCTTC. Its translation: CASSLDGDSYNEQFF. Supplemented by reference TRBV11-3 and TRBJ2-1, the full variable domain reads EAGVVQSPRYKIIEKKQPVAFWCNPISGHNTLYWYLQNLGQGPELLIRYENEEAVDDSQLPKDRFSAERLKGVDSTLKIQPAELGDSAVYLCASSLDGDSYNEQFFGPGTRLTVL.

The chain uses TRBV6-5 and TRBJ2-7, with TRBD2 identical over 9 bases. The CDR3 is made up of 13 amino acids. J was trimmed by 4 bases and V by 8 bases; bases with no gene match: 6. Germline CDR1 is MNHEY and CDR2 is SVGAGI. CDR3 amino acids: CASSRGGWYEQYF. The CDR3 nucleotides are TGTGCCAGCTCGCGGGGGGGCTGGTACGAGCAGTACTTC.

J is TRBJ2-5 and V is TRBV5-1, with a possible D match to TRBD1 (5 bases). V gave up 5 bases and J gave up 4 bases, with 15 bases separating them. The CDR3 extends over 14 amino acids. Germline CDR1 reads SGHRS; CDR2 reads YFSETQ. This chain's CDR3 is CASSDRLGTETQYF. DNA for the CDR3: TGCGCCAGCAGTGACAGACTTGGAACAGAGACCCAGTACTTC.

The chain joins TRBV5-1 to TRBJ1-3, with D possibly TRBD1 on 6 matching bases. The V end was cut by 0 bases, the J end by 1 base, with 11 bases between. The CDR3 loop spans 16 amino acids. The germline V gene has CDR1 SGHRS and CDR2 YFSETQ. CDR3 sequence (DNA): TGCGCCAGCAGCTTGGCAGGGGACCCTTCTGGAAACACCATATATTTT. Encoded protein: CASSLAGDPSGNTIYF.

This clone was seen just once. This sequence joins TRBV2 and TRBJ2-1, with D possibly being TRBD2 (6 bases). The V and J ends lost 2 bases and 7 bases respectively, with 15 bases between them. The CDR3 length is 15 residues. Germline V gene data show CDR1 as SNHLY and CDR2 as FYNNEI. CDR3 DNA: TGTGCCAGCAGTGAATTGGGGACGGGGGTGAATGAGCAGTTCTTC. It specifies CASSELGTGVNEQFF.

V gene TRBV6-5 combines with J gene TRBJ1-5; D perhaps matches TRBD1 (6 bases). Trimming stripped 6 bases from V and 4 bases from J, with 10 bases between. The CDR3 has 13 amino acids. The germline CDR1 and CDR2 sequences are MNHEY and SVGAGI. This chain's CDR3 is CASRTGRNQPQHF. The CDR3 DNA sequence: TGTGCCAGCAGAACAGGGAGAAATCAGCCCCAGCATTTT.

The J gene is TRBJ2-1, the V gene TRBV5-4; D is perhaps TRBD1 (6 bases). This CDR3 is 13 amino acids long. The V and J ends lost 4 bases and 7 bases respectively, with 12 bases between them. Germline CDR1 SGHNT, CDR2 YYREEE (reference sequence). CDR3 protein: CASSGGGQNEQFF. The DNA of the CDR3 is TGTGCCAGCAGCGGGGGCGGGCAAAATGAGCAGTTCTTC.

The table lists this clone with a count of one. V gene TRBV2 combines with J gene TRBJ2-1; D possibly corresponds to TRBD1 (6 bases). This CDR3 contains 12 residues. Germline CDR1 is SNHLY and CDR2 is FYNNEI. The V and J ends lost 1 base and 15 bases respectively, with 13 bases between them. The CDR3 nucleotides read TGTGCCAGCAGTGAAGTACGGGACACGCTGTTCTTC. Translated, it gives CASSEVRDTLFF.

V is TRBV30 and J is TRBJ2-7; maybe TRBD1 (5 bases). The germline gives CDR1 GTSNPN, CDR2 SVGIG (reference sequence). This CDR3 is built from 12 residues. The V gene lost 3 bases and the J gene lost 7 bases, with 13 bases spanning the gap. Here the CDR3 DNA reads TGTGCCTGGAGCGTAGACAGATATGAGCAGTACTTC. This gives the protein CAWSVDRYEQYF.

This sequence joins TRBV5-1 and TRBJ2-7; TRBD2 matches at 11 bases. The CDR3 has 16 amino acids. Germline V CDR1 and CDR2: SGHRS, YFSETQ. The V gene end was trimmed by 0 bases and the J gene end by 3 bases; junction bases not matched to a gene: 5. The CDR3 spells CASSLGLAGSIYEQYF. The CDR3 nucleotides read TGCGCCAGCAGCTTGGGACTAGCGGGATCTATCTACGAGCAGTACTTC.

This clone has only one observation. This chain uses TRBV15 with TRBJ1-2; a possible D gene is TRBD1 (6 bases). CDR1 and CDR2 (germline): LNHNV, YYDKDF (reference sequence). There are 16 residues in the CDR3. V was shortened by 0 bases and J by 8 bases, with 19 bases between the two germline ends. CDR3 region: CATSREYTGTFRGYTF. The CDR3 region has the DNA TGTGCCACCAGCAGAGAGTACACCGGGACATTCAGAGGCTACACCTTC.

The genes are TRBV6-5 and TRBJ1-2, with D possibly being TRBD1 (6 bases). The CDR3 has 13 amino acids. V was clipped by 8 bases and J by 5 bases, with 15 bases between them. CDR1 is MNHEY and CDR2 is SVGAGI in the germline V gene. The CDR3 is CASRGQGNYGYTF. CDR3 sequence (DNA): TGTGCCAGCCGTGGGCAGGGGAATTATGGCTACACCTTC.

The rearrangement uses TRBV27 and TRBJ1-2, with D possibly matching TRBD1 (6 bases). Trimming shortened V by 2 bases and J by 6 bases, and 13 bases separated the two germline ends. Germline-derived CDR1 and CDR2 are MNHEY and SMNVEV (reference sequence). The length of the CDR3 is 14 residues. CDR3 nucleotides: TGTGCCAGCAGTTTAAGGGGGAAAACCGATGGCTACACCTTC. Its protein product is CASSLRGKTDGYTF.

This chain uses TRBV19 with TRBJ1-2, with TRBD1 identical over 12 bases. Germline V gene lookup returns CDR1 LNHDA and CDR2 SQIVND (reference sequence). The V segment lost 3 bases and the J segment 7 bases; nucleotides outside the gene matches: 9. The CDR3 totals 16 residues. CDR3 bases: TGTGCCAGTAGTATTACGGGACAGGGGGCTTCAGGTGGCTACACCTTC. Protein: CASSITGQGASGGYTF. The whole variable domain, filled in from reference TRBV19 and TRBJ1-2, reads DGGITQSPKYLFRKEGQNVTLSCEQNLNHDAMYWYRQDPGQGLRLIYYSQIVNDFQKGDIAEGYSVSREKKESFPLTVTSAQKNPTAFYLCASSITGQGASGGYTFGSGTRLTVV.

V gene TRBV28 combines with J gene TRBJ2-3; possible D gene TRBD1, 7 bases. From germline, CDR1 is MDHEN and CDR2 SYDVKM. Trimming pared 4 bases from V and 8 bases from J, leaving 13 bases between. The CDR3 length is 13 residues. This CDR3 is CASSSNRGGTQYF. The CDR3 DNA sequence: TGTGCCAGCAGTTCAAACAGGGGAGGTACGCAGTATTTT. Filled out from reference TRBV28 and TRBJ2-3, the complete variable domain reads DVKVTQSSRYLVKRTGEKVFLECVQDMDHENMFWYRQDPGLGLRLIYFSYDVKMKEKGDIPEGYSVSREKKERFSLILESASTNQTSMYLCASSSNRGGTQYFGPGTRLTVL.